Listed here is a single T cell receptor beta chain. The sample is drawn from a study of blood T cell repertoires in COVID-19. Sequenced by immunoSEQ multiplex PCR; TCRdb stores in-frame clones only, minus some. The sample holds 300,000 to 450,000 clones, around 90% seen once. The germline V gene encodes CDR1 SGHRS and CDR2 YFSETQ. V lost 2 bases and J lost 3, with 9 bases in between. The CDR3 has 14 residues. The chain uses TRBV5-1 and TRBJ1-3; D may be TRBD1 (5 bases). Material for sequencing was PBMCs or T cells enriched from blood (not recorded which). The origin of this receptor is a young woman who had recovered from COVID-19. This chain's CDR3 is CASSLDRSGNTIYF. The CDR3, as DNA: TGCGCCAGCAGCTTAGACAGAAGTGGAAACACCATATATTTT.